Reported below is one T cell receptor (beta chain). Its target is unknown. This specimen comes from a study of glioma-infiltrating T cells. Whole-study results and caveats: Above-expected tissue-blood divergence occurred in all gliomas, most in low-grade ones.

The iRepertoire nested amplicon-rescue multiplex PCR amplified TCR alpha and beta CDR3s from RNA. Tissue mRNA or PBMC total RNA, 100-400 ng, went into one-step reverse transcription and amplification. MiXCR, run by TCRdb on the multiplex PCR reads, gives a single entry per CDR3 protein. This repertoire shows about 180,000 distinct CDR3 sequences, 43% found once; its top ten account for 5% to 5.5%. The CDR3 is 14 residues long. Looked up from germline, CDR1 is SGHAT and CDR2 is FQNNGV. Trimming cost V 5 bases and J 6 bases; bases outside gene matches: 6. The source material was glioma tissue, nonneoplastic brain tissue, or PBMCs (not recorded which). The chain combines TRBV11-2 with TRBJ2-1; 8 bases align to TRBD2. The TCR comes from a human donor with low-grade glioma or glioblastoma, undergoing nonglioma brain surgery, or in good health (not recorded which). The CDR3 protein is CASSQSGTSNEQFF. In nucleotides, the CDR3 is TGTGCCAGCAGCCAATCCGGGACTAGCAATGAGCAGTTCTTC.